These T cell receptor beta chains were read from a single sample in a study of cytomegalovirus exposure and HLA in healthy donors. Sequencing used immunoSEQ multiplex PCR; TCRdb keeps in-frame clones, though not all of them. The table shows over 65,000 clones, with roughly three quarters occurring only once. Sequencing input: PBMCs. These receptors all stem from a woman between 40 and 55 years old in good health and CMV-seropositive. The CDR3 runs from the conserved cysteine through the conserved F or W. D genes are given only for firm matches. Rows may omit the clone size; those that give it use once, few, many or a size class.

v_call	d_call	clone_size	j_call	cdr3_nt	cdr3_aa
TRBV7-7	TRBD1	-	TRBJ2-7	TGTGCTAGCAGCGTGACAGGGTTGGGAGAGCAGTACTTC	CASSVTGLGEQYF
TRBV7-6	TRBD1	-	TRBJ2-2	TGTGCCAGCAGCTTGGTCGTTGGCGGACAGGTTAACACCGGGGAGCTGTTTTTT	CASSLVVGGQVNTGELFF
TRBV5-1	-	-	TRBJ1-6	TGCGCCAGCAGCCGAGGAACAGGAGGGAATTCACCCCTCCACTTT	CASSRGTGGNSPLHF
TRBV14	-	-	TRBJ1-1	TGTGCCAGCAGCCAAGTTGCCGGGAGAGCTTTCTTT	CASSQVAGRAFF
TRBV5-6	-	-	TRBJ2-3	TGTGCCAGCAGCTTGGATGGGGGGACGGATACGCAGTATTTT	CASSLDGGTDTQYF
TRBV10-2	-	-	TRBJ1-5	TGCGCCAGCACGCGGGGACTTGGCAATCAGCCCCAGCATTTT	CASTRGLGNQPQHF
TRBV2	-	-	TRBJ1-4	TGTGCCAGCAGTGATTACAGTCGTAATGAAAAACTGTTTTTT	CASSDYSRNEKLFF
TRBV4-2	TRBD1	-	TRBJ2-2	TGTGCCAGCAGCCAGCCAGACAGGGTCCCCGGGGAGCTGTTTTTT	CASSQPDRVPGELFF
TRBV7-9	-	-	TRBJ2-4	TGTGCCAGCAGCAAGGACAGCGGCGGAACAGACATTCAGTACTTC	CASSKDSGGTDIQYF
TRBV2	-	-	TRBJ2-1	TGTGCCAGCATCCTCCGGGATTACAATGAGCAGTTCTTC	CASILRDYNEQFF
TRBV7-6	TRBD1	few	TRBJ1-2	TGTGCCAGCAGCAACCGAGGGACAGATGGCTACACCTTC	CASSNRGTDGYTF
TRBV6-1	-	-	TRBJ1-4	TGTGCCAGCAGTGGCCAAACAGGGTTTGCTAATGAAAAACTGTTTTTT	CASSGQTGFANEKLFF
TRBV6-1	TRBD2	-	TRBJ2-1	TGTGCCAGCTGGGGACTAGCGGGAGACTACAATGAGCAGTTCTTC	CASWGLAGDYNEQFF
TRBV7-2	-	-	TRBJ2-2	TGTGCCAGCAGCCTCCGGACTAACACCGGGGAGCTGTTTTTT	CASSLRTNTGELFF
TRBV29-1	TRBD1	-	TRBJ2-5	TGCAGCGTCGCCCGGACAGGGGGCCTGAAGACCCAAGAAGAGACCCAGTACTTC	CSVARTGGLKTQEETQYF
TRBV19	TRBD1	-	TRBJ1-2	TGTGCCAGTAGTGGAGGGACAGGGGCCCTCTATGGCTACACCTTC	CASSGGTGALYGYTF
TRBV7-9	TRBD1	-	TRBJ1-5	TGTGCCAGCAGCTTGGGGGACAGGAGAAATCAGCCCCAGCATTTT	CASSLGDRRNQPQHF
TRBV6-4	-	-	TRBJ1-6	TGTGCCAACAGTGACTCTTGGACAGTCAATTCACCCCTCCACTTT	CANSDSWTVNSPLHF
TRBV18	TRBD1	-	TRBJ1-1	TGTGCCAGCCGACAGGCAGGGGGCACTGAAGCTTTCTTT	CASRQAGGTEAFF
TRBV11-2	TRBD1	-	TRBJ1-2	TGTGCCAGCAGTCCTACAGGGGACTATGGCTACACCTTC	CASSPTGDYGYTF
TRBV13	TRBD2	-	TRBJ2-7	TGTGCCAGCAGCTTTAGCGGGGGAACCTACGAGCAGTACTTC	CASSFSGGTYEQYF
TRBV4-2	-	-	TRBJ2-3	TGTGCCAGCAGCCCAGGGGAGCTTCTGACAGATACGCAGTATTTT	CASSPGELLTDTQYF
TRBV2	-	-	TRBJ1-5	TGTGCCAGCAGTAGTGAGGCGGGGGGATCAGGGCATTTT	CASSSEAGGSGHF
TRBV19	TRBD1	-	TRBJ1-3	TGTGCCAGTACCCCGTGGGGACAGAGCTCTGGAAACACCATATATTTT	CASTPWGQSSGNTIYF
TRBV18	TRBD1	few	TRBJ1-2	TGTGCCAGCTCCCAGGGACAGGGGGATGGCTACACCTTC	CASSQGQGDGYTF
TRBV2	TRBD2	-	TRBJ2-1	TGTGCCAGCAGTATCAGGACTAGCGCATACAATGAGCAGTTCTTC	CASSIRTSAYNEQFF
TRBV11-1	-	-	TRBJ2-7	TGTGCCAGCAGCTTAGGAGTTCGGGAGCAGTACTTC	CASSLGVREQYF
TRBV5-8	TRBD1	-	TRBJ1-5	TGTGCCAGCAGCTTGGCAGGACAGGGACGCAATCAGCCCCAGCATTTT	CASSLAGQGRNQPQHF
TRBV7-9	TRBD1	-	TRBJ2-7	TGTGCCAGCAGCGCCCACAGGGGCGAGCAGTACTTC	CASSAHRGEQYF
TRBV2	-	-	TRBJ1-5	TGTGCCAGCAGTGAAGTACAGGCGGGCAATCAGCCCCAGCATTTT	CASSEVQAGNQPQHF
TRBV27	TRBD2	-	TRBJ2-7	TGTGCCAGCACCACGGCTAGCGGCTACGAGCAGTACTTC	CASTTASGYEQYF
TRBV15	TRBD2	-	TRBJ2-7	TGTGCCACCAGCAGAGAGGGGGGGTCCTACGAGCAGTACTTC	CATSREGGSYEQYF
TRBV9	TRBD2	few	TRBJ2-1	TGTGCCAGCAGCCTCAGCGAGGGGAGGGCGCCGTTCTTC	CASSLSEGRAPFF
TRBV5-1	-	-	TRBJ2-7	TGCGCCAGCAGCTTGGAAGGACAGCCCACCTACGAGCAGTACTTC	CASSLEGQPTYEQYF
TRBV18	-	once	TRBJ1-2	TGTGCCAGCTCACCGGGGGGGGCGAACTATGGCTACACCTTC	CASSPGGANYGYTF
TRBV2	TRBD1	few	TRBJ1-5	TGTGCCAGCAGTGTGGAGCCAGGGGGATACCAGCCCCAGCATTTT	CASSVEPGGYQPQHF
TRBV28	TRBD1	-	TRBJ2-3	TGTGCCAGCAGTCTATATCAGGGGGGCACAGATACGCAGTATTTT	CASSLYQGGTDTQYF
TRBV30	-	-	TRBJ2-7	TGTGCCTGGTCAACAGGGTACCCCCTTTCCTACGAGCAGTACTTC	CAWSTGYPLSYEQYF
TRBV5-1	-	-	TRBJ2-1	TGCGCCAGCAGCCCGCCGGACAGCAATGAGCAGTTCTTC	CASSPPDSNEQFF
TRBV9	-	-	TRBJ2-2	TGTGCCAGCAGCGCACGGCAGCGACCGAACACCGGGGAGCTGTTTTTT	CASSARQRPNTGELFF
TRBV29-1	-	few	TRBJ2-3	TGCAGCGTTGAAGATTCGCTAGTAGTGGCAGATACGCAGTATTTT	CSVEDSLVVADTQYF
TRBV18	-	-	TRBJ1-1	TGTGCCAGCTCAGATAACAAAGCTTTCTTT	CASSDNKAFF
TRBV10-2	TRBD2	-	TRBJ2-7	TGCGCCAGCAGTGTAAAGGATGGACTAGGGACCTACGAGCAGTACTTC	CASSVKDGLGTYEQYF
TRBV7-2	TRBD2	-	TRBJ2-5	TGTGCCAGCAGCGGAGGGGGGACTAGCGGGAGGGTAATTGTGGAGACCCAGTACTTC	CASSGGGTSGRVIVETQYF
TRBV19	TRBD1	once	TRBJ1-1	TGTGCCAGTAGCGACAGGGAAGGGTACACTGAAGCTTTCTTT	CASSDREGYTEAFF
TRBV11-2	TRBD1	-	TRBJ2-5	TGTGCCAGCAGCTTAGGATCAGGGGGAGAGACCCAGTACTTC	CASSLGSGGETQYF